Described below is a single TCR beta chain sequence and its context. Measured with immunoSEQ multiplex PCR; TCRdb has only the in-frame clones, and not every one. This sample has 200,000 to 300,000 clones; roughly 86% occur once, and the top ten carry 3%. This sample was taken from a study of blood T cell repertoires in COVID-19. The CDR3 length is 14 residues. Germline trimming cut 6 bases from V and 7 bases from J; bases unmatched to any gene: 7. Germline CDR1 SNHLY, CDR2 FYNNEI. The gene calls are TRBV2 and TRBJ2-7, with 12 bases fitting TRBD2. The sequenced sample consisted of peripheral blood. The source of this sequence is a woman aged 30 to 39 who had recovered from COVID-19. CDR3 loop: CASSRTGTSGEQYF. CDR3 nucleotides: TGTGCCAGCAGCCGAACTGGGACTAGCGGGGAGCAGTACTTC.